This T cell receptor beta chain is drawn from a study of neurological immune-mediated disorders. The CDR3 has 14 residues. V lost 0 bases, J lost 8 bases, and 11 bases lay in between. The germline gives CDR1 SGHRS, CDR2 YFSETQ. TCRdb recomputed calls from the 5' RACE reads with MiXCR, one row per CDR3 protein. The sample lists 15,000 to 20,000 distinct CDR3 sequences, about 2.5% seen once, with 4.5% to 6% in the top ten. This clonotype appeared many times. The source is a woman aged 18-30 years with multiple sclerosis. This chain joins TRBV5-1 and TRBJ1-4; D may be TRBD1 (6 bases). The sequencing input was PBMCs. CDR3 protein: CASSLGTAFEKLFF. In DNA form, the CDR3 reads TGCGCCAGCAGCTTGGGGACAGCCTTCGAAAAACTGTTTTTT.